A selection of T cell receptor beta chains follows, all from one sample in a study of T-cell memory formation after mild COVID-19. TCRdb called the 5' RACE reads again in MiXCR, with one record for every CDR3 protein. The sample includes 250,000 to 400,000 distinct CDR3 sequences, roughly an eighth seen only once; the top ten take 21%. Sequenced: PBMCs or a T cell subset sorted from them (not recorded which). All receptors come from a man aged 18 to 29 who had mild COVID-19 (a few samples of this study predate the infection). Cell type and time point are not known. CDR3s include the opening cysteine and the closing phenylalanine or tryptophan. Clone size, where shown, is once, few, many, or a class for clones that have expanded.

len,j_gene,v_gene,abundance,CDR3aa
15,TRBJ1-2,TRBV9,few,CASSVATGGNYGYTF
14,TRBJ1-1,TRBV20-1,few,CSASGAGWSTEAFF
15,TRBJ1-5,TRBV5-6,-,CASRLSGGSNQPQHF
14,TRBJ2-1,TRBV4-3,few,CASSPGPEVNEQFF
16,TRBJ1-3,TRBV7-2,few,CASSKRGPFSGNTIYF
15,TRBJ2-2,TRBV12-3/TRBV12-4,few,CASSPAGLVYGELFF
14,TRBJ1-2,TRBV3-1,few,CASSQEAVFYGYTF
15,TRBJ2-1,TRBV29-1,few,CSAGGPLQIRDEQFF
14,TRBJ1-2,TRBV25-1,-,CASSEIGQLGGYTF
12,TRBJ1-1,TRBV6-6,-,CASSYSGLEAFF
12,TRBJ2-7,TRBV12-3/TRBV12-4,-,CASSFNTAEQYF
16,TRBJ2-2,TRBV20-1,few,CSARVRTGGLRGELFF
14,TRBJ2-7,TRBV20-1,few,CSARHRDPPYEQYF
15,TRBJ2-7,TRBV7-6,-,CASSAPRDRGAEQYF
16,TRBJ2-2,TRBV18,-,CASSHTSGANTGELFF
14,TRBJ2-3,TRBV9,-,CASSVVGVTDTQYF
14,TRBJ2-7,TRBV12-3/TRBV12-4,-,CASSFRPERYEQYF
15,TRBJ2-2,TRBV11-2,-,CASSRTPANTGELFF
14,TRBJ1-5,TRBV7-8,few,CASSRRRWGQPQHF
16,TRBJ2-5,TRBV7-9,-,CATSQRGGLSQKTQYF
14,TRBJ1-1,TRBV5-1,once,CASSLVRAVDEAFF
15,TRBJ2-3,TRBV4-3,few,CASSQSLAARDTQYF
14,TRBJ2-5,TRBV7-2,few,CASSAGLAGGPEYF
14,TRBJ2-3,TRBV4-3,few,CASSQGEGADTQYF
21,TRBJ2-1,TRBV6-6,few,CASSYPGTGGATPLTYNEQFF
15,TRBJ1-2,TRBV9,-,CASSVGTGIPYGYTF
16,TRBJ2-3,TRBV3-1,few,CASSEKRGVFTDTQYF
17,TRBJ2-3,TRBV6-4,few,CASSDSTRGGLTDTQYF
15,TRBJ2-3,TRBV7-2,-,CASSLLDRGTDTQYF
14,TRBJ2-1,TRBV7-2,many,CASSLGFGLDEQFF
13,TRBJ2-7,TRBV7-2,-,CASSPGQGSEQYF
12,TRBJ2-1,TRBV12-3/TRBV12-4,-,CASSLTGNEQFF
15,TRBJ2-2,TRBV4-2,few,CASRRDRSSAGELFF
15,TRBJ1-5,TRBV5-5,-,CASSIRTGEGQPQHF
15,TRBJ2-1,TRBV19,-,CASNPGLDSYNEQFF
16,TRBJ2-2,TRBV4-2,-,CASSQDDRGDTGELFF
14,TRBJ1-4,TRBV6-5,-,CASSRTGSNEKLFF
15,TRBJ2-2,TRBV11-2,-,CASSSGQGDTGELFF
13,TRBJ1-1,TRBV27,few,CASMGGARAEAFF
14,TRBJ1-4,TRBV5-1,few,CASSYGTGVEKLFF
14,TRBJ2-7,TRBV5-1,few,CASSLWDRENEQYF
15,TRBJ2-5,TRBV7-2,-,CASSGAQPGEETQYF
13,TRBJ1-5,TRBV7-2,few,CASSLRARRPQHF
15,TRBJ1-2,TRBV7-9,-,CASSLETGTDYGYTF